The clone carrying this T cell receptor beta chain was seen ten or more times. The source of the sample is a study of human T cells and chemical hapten exposure. Time point here: patch test 1, 2 weeks after DPC sensitization. As to treatment: therapeutic diphenylcyclopropenone sensitization with weekly scalp DPC. At patch-test visits, sampling came before the patch test. It was unfractionated whole blood from which total RNA was extracted. Study processing details: Samples held a median of roughly 100,000 TCRs, range 23,224–690,600. TCRdb re-called the RACE reads with MiXCR, one entry per CDR3 protein. TCRdb, not the authors, supplied the V and J calls. The sample records some 380,000 distinct CDR3 sequences, around 4.8% being singletons. This specimen consisted of whole blood, obtained in connection with sensitization to the hapten diphenylcyclopropenone (DPC). The receptor was derived from a woman aged 45-59 years with alopecia areata. Some clones in this sample may be carry-over from other donors' samples.

The CDR3 spells CSVVWLRPGGSAEAFF. CDR3 bases: TGCAGCGTTGTATGGCTACGGCCCGGCGGTAGCGCTGAAGCTTTCTTT. The rearrangement joins TRBV29-1 to TRBJ1-1; unclear D gene. Germline CDR1 and CDR2: SQVTM and ANQGSEA. The V end lost 4 bases, the J end lost 6 bases, and 24 bases lay between the germline ends. The CDR3 loop spans 16 amino acids.